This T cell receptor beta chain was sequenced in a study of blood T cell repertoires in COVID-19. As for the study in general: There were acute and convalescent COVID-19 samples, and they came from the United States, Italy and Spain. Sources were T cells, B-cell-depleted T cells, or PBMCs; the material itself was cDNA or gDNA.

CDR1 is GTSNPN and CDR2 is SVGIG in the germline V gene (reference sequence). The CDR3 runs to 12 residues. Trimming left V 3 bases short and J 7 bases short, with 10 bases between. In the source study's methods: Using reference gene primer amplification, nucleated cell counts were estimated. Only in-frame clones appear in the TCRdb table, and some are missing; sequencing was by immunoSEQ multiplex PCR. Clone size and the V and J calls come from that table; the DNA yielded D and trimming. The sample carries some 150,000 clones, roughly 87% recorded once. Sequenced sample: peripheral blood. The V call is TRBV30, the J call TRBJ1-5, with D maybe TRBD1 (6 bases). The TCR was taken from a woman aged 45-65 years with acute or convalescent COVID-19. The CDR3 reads CAWSPGDQPQHF. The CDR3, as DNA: TGTGCCTGGAGCCCAGGGGACCAGCCCCAGCATTTT.